This T cell receptor (beta chain) was captured in a study of cytomegalovirus exposure and HLA in healthy donors. Notes on this clone: Its antigen is currently unknown.

Germline V gene sequence: CDR1 SGHTA, CDR2 FQGTGA. The length of the CDR3 is 15 residues. V was shortened by 5 bases and J by 4 bases, with 17 bases between the two germline ends. PCR involved 60 Vbeta and 13 Jbeta primers. Measured with immunoSEQ multiplex PCR; TCRdb has only the in-frame clones, and not every one. Among roughly 83,000 clones listed, over 60% were seen once. Study-level points and caveats: Data from an earlier analysis indicated that most TCR beta V segments were productive either about 87% or about 30% of the time. Presence/absence analyses treated sequencing depth as roughly uniform across donors. Accurate prediction of HLA-A and HLA-B alleles (for most subjects) was reportedly achieved from TCR beta sequences. In a later analysis, parvovirus B19, influenza, CMV and Epstein-Barr virus appeared linked to several top co-occurrence clusters.

Sequencing input: PBMCs. This TCR was recovered from a man aged 60 to 69 in good health and CMV-seronegative. This rearrangement joins TRBV7-3 to TRBJ1-2, with D tentatively TRBD1 (6 bases). CDR3 in amino acids: CASSPNGGQIYGYTF. The CDR3 DNA is TGTGCCAGCAGCCCCAACGGGGGGCAAATCTATGGCTACACCTTC.